The present T cell receptor beta chain was sequenced within a study of Ad26.COV2.S vaccination and SARS-CoV-2 variants. Across the study: The authors gave Ad26.COV2.S intramuscularly, either once or twice 56 days apart.

The CDR3 runs to 17 residues. V was shortened by 4 bases and J by 2 bases, with 19 bases between the two germline ends. Germline CDR1 SGHVS, CDR2 FQNEAQ. Points from the study as a whole: Vaccinees and placebo recipients showed similar non-spike TCR breadth.

Method: immunoSEQ multiplex PCR; TCRdb's copy keeps in-frame clones and lacks some. The sample contains 350,000 to 450,000 clones, approximately 81% of which appear only once. About this clone itself: The target antigen is unknown.

Treatment indicated: about 20 received Ad26.COV2.S at low or high dose, single or two shots; several received placebo; per-sample allocation not given. Samples analyzed were those drawn on day 63 after the first vaccine or placebo injection. The chain joins TRBV7-8 to TRBJ2-3; D is unclear. This receptor was obtained from a person aged 18-60 years who received the Ad26.COV2.S COVID-19 vaccine or a placebo. The sample consisted of peripheral blood, taken in a trial of Ad26.COV2.S vaccine versus placebo. CDR3: CASSSSIGVRFTDTQYF. In DNA form, the CDR3 reads TGTGCCAGCAGCTCCTCTATAGGAGTAAGATTCACAGATACGCAGTATTTT.